A single sample gave rise to the 29 T cell receptor beta chains below, sequenced in a study of cytomegalovirus exposure and HLA in healthy donors. The PCR used 60 Vbeta and 13 Jbeta primers. Assay used: immunoSEQ multiplex PCR; TCRdb lists only in-frame clones, some missing. The table lists roughly 180,000 clones, 60% to 85% of them singletons. Sequencing was performed on PBMCs. All receptors derive from a girl between 5 and 17 years old in good health and CMV-seropositive.

J is TRBJ2-3 and V is TRBV9, with 8 bases fitting TRBD2. Germline V CDR1 and CDR2: SGDLS, YYNGEE. This CDR3 is built from 15 residues. The junction had 5 bases not matched to a gene; V was cut back by 4 bases and J by 1 base. In nucleotides, the CDR3 is TGTGCCAGCAGCCCCAGAGCGGGGGGCACAGATACGCAGTATTTT. This sequence encodes CASSPRAGGTDTQYF. Full variable domain (outside the CDR3, taken from reference TRBV9 and TRBJ2-3): DSGVTQTPKHLITATGQRVTLRCSPRSGDLSVYWYQQSLDQGLQFLIQYYNGEERAKGNILERFSAQQFPDLHSELNLSSLELGDSALYFCASSPRAGGTDTQYFGPGTRLTVL.

This chain links TRBV10-3 with TRBJ2-1, with TRBD2 matching 10 bases. This CDR3 has 14 amino acids. J lost 4 bases, V lost 4 bases, and 1 base had no gene match. Germline values: CDR1 ENHRY, CDR2 SYGVKD. The CDR3 coding sequence is TGTGCCATCAGTGCACTAGCGGGGTACAATGAGCAGTTCTTC. As protein: CAISALAGYNEQFF.

DNA for the CDR3: TGTGCCAGCAGCACAGGGACTAGCGGGGCCTACAATGAGCAGTTCTTC. Translating gives CASSTGTSGAYNEQFF. The chain joins TRBV6-4 to TRBJ2-1, with 13 bases lining up with TRBD2. CDR1 and CDR2 (germline): MRHNA, SNTAGT. Trimming removed 6 bases from V and 2 bases from J; junction bases left unmatched: 4. The CDR3 is 16 residues long.

This chain joins TRBV18 and TRBJ2-5; a weak D match, TRBD1 (6 bases). The DNA end is more similar to TRBJ2-7, so the J call may be wrong. CDR3 size: 15 residues. Germline loops: CDR1 KGHSH, CDR2 LQKENI. The CDR3 DNA reads TGTGCCAGCTCACCGTCGATTGGACAGCTCTACGAGCAGTACTTC. Amino acids: CASSPSIGQLYEQYF.

J is TRBJ2-3 and V is TRBV5-1, with a weak D call TRBD2 (5 bases). The CDR3 has 15 residues. The V gene lost 1 base and the J gene lost 6 bases, with 15 bases spanning the gap. Germline V lookup: CDR1 SGHRS, CDR2 YFSETQ. The CDR3 nucleotides read TGCGCCAGCAGCTTGCAGGTGGGAGCTGTGGATACGCAGTATTTT. This sequence encodes CASSLQVGAVDTQYF.

This clone was seen a handful of times. The chain recombines TRBV7-2 with TRBJ1-5; D possibly corresponds to TRBD1 (5 bases). V was cut by 7 bases and J by 4 bases, with 17 bases left in between. Germline CDR1 is SGHTA and CDR2 is FQGNSA. The CDR3 totals 15 residues. CDR3 coding DNA: TGTGCCAGCAACTTGGTCGGGGGGGGGAATCAGCCCCAGCATTTT. This encodes CASNLVGGGNQPQHF.

This chain uses TRBV11-3 with TRBJ2-7; tentatively, D is TRBD2 (5 bases). In germline, CDR1 is SGHNT, CDR2 YENEEA. Trimming stripped 2 bases from V and 3 bases from J, with 8 bases between. The CDR3 contains 13 residues. As DNA, the CDR3 is TGTGCCAGCAGCTTAACACTAGGCTACGAGCAGTACTTC. Protein product: CASSLTLGYEQYF.

The V gene is TRBV19, the J gene TRBJ1-3; tentative D call: TRBD1 (5 bases). The V gene lost 5 bases and the J gene lost 2 bases, with 16 bases spanning the gap. The CDR3 length is 16 residues. The germline CDR1 and CDR2 sequences are LNHDA and SQIVND (reference sequence). The CDR3 DNA is TGTGCCAGTAGTGGGGCGAGCGGGGTCCCTGGAAACACCATATATTTT. Translating gives CASSGASGVPGNTIYF.

The chain recombines TRBV5-4 with TRBJ1-2; TRBD1 agrees at 9 bases. Germline V CDR1 and CDR2: SGHNT, YYREEE (reference sequence). V dropped 5 bases and J dropped 3; count of bases not matched to a gene: 8. The CDR3 contains 15 residues. The chain's CDR3 is CASRGQGSLHYGYTF. Written as DNA, the CDR3 is TGTGCCAGCAGAGGACAGGGGAGCCTGCACTATGGCTACACCTTC.

This chain joins TRBV6-5 and TRBJ2-1; TRBD2 aligns across 7 bases. The ends lost 4 bases at V and 11 bases at J; junction bases unmatched: 17. Germline lookup yields CDR1 MNHEY and CDR2 SVGAGI. The CDR3 length is 16 residues. This chain's CDR3 is CASSLYSVGRTDQQFF. In nucleotides, the CDR3 is TGTGCCAGCAGTTTATATAGTGTCGGGAGGACCGACCAGCAGTTCTTC.

The gene calls are TRBV6-5 and TRBJ2-2; possible D gene TRBD2, 5 bases. Germline CDR1 and CDR2: MNHEY and SVGAGI. V was shortened by 6 bases and J by 4 bases, with 15 bases between the two germline ends. The CDR3 is 15 residues long. CDR3 amino acids: CASSKRTEPTGELFF. CDR3 nucleotide sequence: TGTGCCAGCAGCAAGCGGACGGAACCCACCGGGGAGCTGTTTTTT.

This chain uses TRBV5-4 with TRBJ2-1, with TRBD2 identical over 9 bases. The length of the CDR3 is 16 residues. Germline CDR1 reads SGHNT; CDR2 reads YYREEE (reference sequence). J was trimmed by 7 bases and V by 0 bases; bases with no gene match: 8. The DNA of the CDR3 is TGTGCCAGCAGCTTGGAGCGGGGGGCGGTGAATAATGAGCAGTTCTTC. Its translation is CASSLERGAVNNEQFF.

The chain carries TRBV4-1 and TRBJ1-2; D ambiguous. The CDR3 is made up of 15 amino acids. Trimming took 4 bases from V and 0 from J, leaving 12 bases between them. CDR1 is MGHRA, CDR2 YSYEKL, per germline. The CDR3 DNA is TGCGCCAGCAGCCCCGAAGCAGGTCCTAACTATGGCTACACCTTC. Protein sequence: CASSPEAGPNYGYTF.

The chain is built from TRBV4-3 and TRBJ2-3, with D possibly being TRBD2 (6 bases). Trimming removed 1 base from V and 5 bases from J, with 16 bases in between. Germline assignment: CDR1 LGHNA and CDR2 YSLEER. CDR3 length equals 16 residues. For the CDR3, the DNA is TGCGCCAGCAGCCAAGGGTTGTGGGGGGTGGGAGATACGCAGTATTTT. It is translated as CASSQGLWGVGDTQYF.

This sequence joins TRBV7-2 and TRBJ2-2, with 11 bases lining up with TRBD2. V shed 6 bases, J shed 1 base, and the junction held 1 base outside the gene matches. The CDR3 is 15 residues long. Germline V gene lookup returns CDR1 SGHTA and CDR2 FQGNSA. The CDR3 loop reads CASSGLAGNTGELFF. The CDR3 DNA reads as TGTGCCAGCAGTGGACTAGCGGGGAACACCGGGGAGCTGTTTTTT.

This clone occurred a few times. The V gene is TRBV18, the J gene TRBJ2-7; TRBD2 matches at 12 bases. The trim removed 0 bases at V and 7 bases at J, leaving 16 bases unmatched. The CDR3 sequence is 19 residues long. Germline values: CDR1 KGHSH, CDR2 LQKENI. CDR3 nucleotides: TGTGCCAGCTCACCACCGAAACTTCTAGCGGGGGGGCCAGAAAAAGAGCAGTACTTC. This sequence encodes CASSPPKLLAGGPEKEQYF.

The chain is built from TRBV4-3 and TRBJ2-1; weak D call: TRBD1 (6 bases). The CDR3 totals 15 residues. CDR1 and CDR2 from the germline V gene are LGHNA and YSLEER. Trimming took off 3 bases at V and 6 bases at J, with 15 bases between the two ends. This chain's CDR3 is CASSQHLLGGNEQFF. The CDR3 region has the DNA TGCGCCAGCAGCCAGCACCTGCTAGGGGGCAATGAGCAGTTCTTC.

This chain links TRBV21-1 with TRBJ1-5; the table names TRBD1, a call not compared with the DNA. TRBV21-1 represents a pseudogene. The CDR3 consists of 13 residues. CDR3 bases: TGTGCCAGCAGCAAATATAGGGGACAGCCCCAGCATTTT. Residues: CASSKYRGQPQHF.

About this clone: One end of the junction fails to match germline, which may point to a read error. This sample also contains other DNA sequences that code for the same CDR3. The chain combines TRBV2 with TRBJ1-5, with D tentatively TRBD1 (5 bases). Germline V CDR1 and CDR2: SNHLY, FYNNEI. There are 16 residues in the CDR3. The CDR3 region has the DNA TGTGCTAGCAGTGAAGGGGTAGGTTGGGCTAATCAGCCCCAGCATTTT. It codes for CASSEGVGWANQPQHF.

The V call is TRBV10-2, the J call TRBJ1-1, with 11 bases matching TRBD1. The CDR3 loop spans 17 amino acids. Germline values: CDR1 WSHSY, CDR2 SAAADI. V dropped 7 bases and J dropped 2; count of bases not matched to a gene: 12. Here the CDR3 reads CASTPRTGGAGNTEAFF. In DNA, the CDR3 is TGCGCCAGCACCCCGCGGACAGGGGGCGCGGGAAACACTGAAGCTTTCTTT.

This chain joins TRBV6-1 and TRBJ2-7, with a possible D match to TRBD1 (6 bases). CDR1 and CDR2 from the germline V gene are MNHNS and SASEGT. The V gene lost 6 bases and the J gene lost 7 bases, with 16 bases spanning the gap. CDR3 length equals 13 residues. CDR3 sequence reads: CASRVTQGGEQYF. CDR3 coding DNA: TGTGCCAGCAGAGTAACACAGGGTGGAGAGCAGTACTTC.

This chain joins TRBV6-1 and TRBJ2-7; D is perhaps TRBD1 (6 bases). V gave up 8 bases and J gave up 3 bases, with 14 bases separating them. The CDR3 totals 13 residues. Germline V gives CDR1 MNHNS, CDR2 SASEGT. The CDR3 here is CASLGQTNYEQYF. Written as DNA, the CDR3 is TGTGCCAGCCTCGGACAGACCAACTACGAGCAGTACTTC.

The chain joins TRBV4-3 to TRBJ2-2; TRBD1 aligns across 9 bases. V gave up 3 bases and J gave up 3 bases; unmatched junction bases: 5. This CDR3 has 16 residues. Germline assignment: CDR1 LGHNA and CDR2 YSLEER. The CDR3: CASSHPTGGYTGELFF. CDR3 coding DNA: TGCGCCAGCAGCCATCCCACAGGGGGCTACACCGGGGAGCTGTTTTTT.

V usage is TRBV7-9 and J usage is TRBJ1-1; weak D call: TRBD1 (5 bases). V was clipped by 8 bases and J by 10 bases, with 26 bases between them. The CDR3 consists of 15 residues. Germline CDR1 is SEHNR and CDR2 is FQNEAQ (reference sequence). The CDR3 DNA follows: TGTGCCAGCTCCAGGGCGGGGTCAGATCGGTCGAGAGCTTTCTTT. It specifies CASSRAGSDRSRAFF. Full variable domain (rest looked up from reference TRBV7-9 and TRBJ1-1): DTGVSQNPRHKITKRGQNVTFRCDPISEHNRLYWYRQTLGQGPEFLTYFQNEAQLEKSRLLSDRFSAERPKGSFSTLEIQRTEQGDSAMYLCASSRAGSDRSRAFFGQGTRLTVV.

V usage is TRBV25-1 and J usage is TRBJ1-6; unclear D gene. V gave up 7 bases and J gave up 7 bases, with 11 bases separating them. Germline CDR1 is MGHDK and CDR2 is SYGVNS. The CDR3 has 13 residues. CDR3 in amino acids: CASKAAHNSPLHF. The CDR3, as DNA: TGTGCCAGCAAGGCAGCGCACAATTCACCCCTCCACTTT.

The CDR3 nucleotides read TGTGCCACCAGCAGAGGCGGGACAGGGGATCAGCCCCAGCATTTT. Residues: CATSRGGTGDQPQHF. The chain employs TRBV15 and TRBJ1-5, with 10 bases matching TRBD1. CDR3 length: 15 amino acids. Per the germline V gene, CDR1 is LNHNV and CDR2 is YYDKDF (reference sequence). Germline trimming cut 1 base from V and 5 bases from J; bases unmatched to any gene: 2.

The chain joins TRBV5-1 to TRBJ2-2; D gene uncertain. V was shortened by 0 bases and J by 5 bases, with 5 bases between the two germline ends. CDR1 is SGHRS and CDR2 is YFSETQ in the germline V gene. CDR3 size: 13 residues. In DNA, the CDR3 is TGCGCCAGCAGCTTGGACCAGACCGGGGAGCTGTTTTTT. It yields the protein CASSLDQTGELFF.

The chain employs TRBV7-8 and TRBJ2-1; TRBD1 is a possible D gene (6 bases). Germline assignment: CDR1 SGHVS and CDR2 FQNEAQ. V was trimmed by 1 base and J by 10 bases, leaving 11 bases between them. The length of the CDR3 is 13 residues. CDR3 DNA sequence: TGTGCCAGCAGCTTAGGGGGGCCAACGGAGCAGTTCTTC. Its translation is CASSLGGPTEQFF.

The CDR3 loop is CASKTEDSPYGYTF. The DNA of the CDR3 is TGTGCCAGCAAAACAGAGGACAGCCCCTATGGCTACACCTTC. V is TRBV11-2 and J is TRBJ1-2; D possibly corresponds to TRBD1 (6 bases). Between the trimmed V and J ends, which lost 7 bases and 4 bases, there was a span of 16 bases. Germline assignment: CDR1 SGHAT and CDR2 FQNNGV. This CDR3 has 14 residues.